A selection of T cell receptor beta chains follows, all from one sample in a study of blood T cells in healthy people across ages. TCRdb reprocessed the 5' RACE reads via MiXCR and lists one record per CDR3 protein. The sample lists over 1,500,000 distinct CDR3 sequences; approximately 50% were seen once. Material for sequencing was blood. These receptors originate from a woman aged 40 to 50 in good health. Both conserved end residues are part of each CDR3. A D gene is named only where the DNA matches it firmly. The size field is filled for only some rows; it gives once, few, many or a size class.

j_call clone_size v_call d_call cdr3_aa cdr3_nt
TRBJ1-2 few TRBV4-1 . CASSRKPGHPYGYTF TGCGCCAGCAGCCGAAAACCGGGACACCCCTATGGCTACACCTTC
TRBJ2-5 . TRBV12-3/TRBV12-4 . CASSLTGASGETQYF TGTGCCAGCAGTTTGACGGGGGCATCTGGGGAGACCCAGTACTTC
TRBJ1-2 . TRBV5-1 TRBD1 CASSSWTGAGYTF TGCGCCAGCAGCTCCTGGACAGGGGCCGGCTACACCTTC
TRBJ2-1 . TRBV5-6 TRBD2 CASSLRSTSGGASEQFF TGTGCCAGCAGCCTAAGATCGACTAGCGGGGGGGCCAGTGAGCAGTTCTTC
TRBJ1-2 . TRBV4-1 . CASSQDSDRWNYGCTF TGCGCCAGCAGCCAAGATTCCGACAGGTGGAACTATGGCTGCACCTTC
TRBJ2-3 . TRBV4-2 . CTVLGEQSTDTQYF TGTACTGTGTTAGGGGAACAGAGCACAGATACGCAGTATTTT
TRBJ1-4 once TRBV20-1 . CSARDWGRASEKLFF TGCAGTGCTAGGGACTGGGGAAGGGCAAGTGAAAAACTGTTTTTT
TRBJ1-2 . TRBV7-2 . CASSLFFLGQGPSNYGYTF TGTGCCAGCAGCTTATTCTTTTTGGGGCAGGGTCCTTCAAACTATGGCTACACCTTC
TRBJ2-5 few TRBV24-1 TRBD1 CATSDWSGQGKMVQYF TGTGCCACCAGTGATTGGTCGGGACAGGGGAAAATGGTGCAGTACTTC
TRBJ2-7 many TRBV11-1 . CASSLNPRTDWNEQYF TGTGCCAGCAGCTTAAACCCTCGAACGGATTGGAACGAGCAGTACTTC
TRBJ2-3 . TRBV6-2/TRBV6-3 TRBD2 CASSWGLAPTDTQYF TGTGCCAGCAGTTGGGGACTAGCGCCCACAGATACGCAGTATTTT
TRBJ1-5 . TRBV6-6 TRBD1 CASNLSGGTGNSQPQHF TGTGCCAGCAATCTAAGTGGGGGGACAGGGAACAGTCAGCCCCAGCATTTT
TRBJ2-3 . TRBV4-3 . CASSQAPGADTQYF TGCGCCAGCAGCCAAGCTCCAGGGGCAGATACGCAGTATTTT
TRBJ2-1 . TRBV6-5 TRBD1 CASSYLGQGRGYNEQFF TGTGCCAGCAGTTACCTGGGACAGGGCAGGGGATACAATGAGCAGTTCTTC
TRBJ2-2 . TRBV25-1 . CASTTGGLTGELFF TGTGCCAGCACCACAGGCGGGCTTACCGGGGAGCTGTTTTTT
TRBJ2-7 . TRBV20-1 TRBD2 CSARDKGLAGGYEQYF TGCAGTGCTAGAGATAAGGGACTAGCGGGGGGATACGAGCAGTACTTC
TRBJ2-3 . TRBV4-3 . CASSRSPSGDTQYF TGCGCCAGCAGCCGAAGCCCGTCCGGAGATACGCAGTATTTT
TRBJ2-2 . TRBV6-5 TRBD1 CASRLTGTGELFF TGTGCCAGCAGGCTGACAGGGACCGGGGAGCTGTTTTTT
TRBJ2-3 . TRBV10-3 . CAISFNTDTQYF TGTGCCATCAGTTTCAACACAGATACGCAGTATTTT
TRBJ2-3 . TRBV28 TRBD1 CASKGQGVVTDTQYF TGTGCCAGCAAAGGACAGGGGGTTGTAACAGATACGCAGTATTTT
TRBJ2-1 once TRBV5-1 . CASSLADRYNEQFF TGCGCCAGCAGCTTAGCCGACAGGTACAATGAGCAGTTCTTC
TRBJ1-1 . TRBV5-1 . CASSPGLINTEAFF TGCGCCAGCAGCCCTGGGCTTATAAACACTGAAGCTTTCTTT
TRBJ1-2 . TRBV6-6 TRBD1 CASRSGTVGAYGYTF TGTGCCAGCAGATCCGGGACAGTGGGGGCCTATGGCTACACCTTC
TRBJ2-7 few TRBV6-2/TRBV6-3 . CASSYRRGDLYEQYF TGTGCCAGCAGTTACCGGCGGGGAGACCTTTACGAGCAGTACTTC
TRBJ1-4 . TRBV16 . CASSQQGRGEKLFF TGTGCCAGCAGCCAACAAGGGAGGGGTGAAAAACTGTTTTTT
TRBJ1-4 few TRBV4-3 TRBD1 CASSQGSMDRGQEKLFF TGCGCCAGCAGCCAAGGATCTATGGACAGGGGACAGGAAAAACTGTTTTTT
TRBJ2-7 few TRBV6-5 TRBD1 CASSPTGQVSYEQYF TGTGCCAGCAGCCCCACGGGACAGGTCTCCTACGAGCAGTACTTC
TRBJ2-3 . TRBV7-2 . CASSPHGGQSTDTQYF TGTGCCAGCAGCCCTCACGGGGGACAGAGCACAGATACGCAGTATTTT
TRBJ1-1 . TRBV9 . CASSVDVSRNTEAFF TGTGCCAGCAGCGTAGACGTCAGCAGGAACACTGAAGCTTTCTTT
TRBJ2-1 . TRBV4-2 TRBD2 CASSQSPSGGADEQFF TGTGCCAGCAGCCAATCTCCTAGCGGGGGGGCGGATGAGCAGTTCTTC
TRBJ2-7 . TRBV6-6 . CASSPPPGMDEQYF TGTGCCAGCAGCCCGCCCCCCGGTATGGACGAGCAGTACTTC
TRBJ1-6 . TRBV15 . CATSRDLYSPLHF TGTGCCACCAGCAGAGATCTGTACTCACCCCTCCACTTT
TRBJ2-3 . TRBV6-5 . CASSYSARRTEDTQYF TGTGCCAGCAGTTACTCCGCGCGGAGGACGGAGGATACGCAGTATTTT
TRBJ2-5 . TRBV5-1 . CASSSGPLRETQYF TGCGCCAGCAGCTCCGGACCCTTACGAGAGACCCAGTACTTC
TRBJ2-7 once TRBV4-1 . CASSQGVAVSYNEQYF TGCGCCAGCAGCCAAGGTGTAGCGGTCTCCTACAATGAGCAGTACTTC
TRBJ1-5 . TRBV27 . CASSSHLGGYSNQPQHF TGTGCCAGCAGTTCGCATTTGGGAGGTTATAGCAATCAGCCCCAGCATTTT
TRBJ1-2 . TRBV19 TRBD1 CVSSIDRDPRGYTF TGTGTCAGTAGTATTGACAGGGATCCTCGAGGCTACACCTTC
TRBJ1-1 . TRBV13 . CASSLGRRQSNTEAFF TGTGCCAGCAGCTTAGGGAGGAGGCAATCGAACACTGAAGCTTTCTTT
TRBJ2-4 . TRBV6-5 . CASSGWGTKNIQYF TGTGCCAGCAGCGGGTGGGGCACCAAAAACATTCAGTACTTC
TRBJ1-1 . TRBV10-3 . CAIREDGNTEAFF TGTGCCATCAGGGAGGACGGGAACACTGAAGCTTTCTTT
TRBJ2-6 few TRBV20-1 TRBD1 CSAPMGQGRSGANVLTF TGCAGTGCCCCAATGGGACAGGGCAGGTCAGGGGCCAACGTCCTGACTTTC
TRBJ2-6 . TRBV28 . CASSSSRRASGANVLTF TGTGCCAGCAGTTCCTCAAGACGGGCCTCTGGGGCCAACGTCCTGACTTTC
TRBJ2-4 . TRBV5-1 . CASSPQASKNIQYF TGCGCCAGCAGCCCACAGGCTTCCAAAAACATTCAGTACTTC
TRBJ2-1 . TRBV28 TRBD1 CASSHRDRVYNEQFF TGTGCCAGCAGTCACCGGGACAGGGTATACAATGAGCAGTTCTTC
TRBJ2-5 many TRBV20-1 . CSARRGQETQYF TGCAGTGCTAGACGGGGGCAAGAGACCCAGTACTTC
TRBJ2-1 few TRBV6-6 TRBD2 CASSYSQGGDEQFF TGTGCCAGCAGTTACTCCCAGGGAGGGGATGAGCAGTTCTTC
TRBJ1-2 few TRBV20-1 . CSARAPGPTGGYTF TGCAGTGCTAGAGCCCCAGGACCTACGGGTGGCTACACCTTC
TRBJ2-1 . TRBV4-1 . CASSQEYKSYNEQFF TGCGCCAGCAGCCAAGAATATAAATCCTACAATGAGCAGTTCTTC
TRBJ2-1 . TRBV20-1 . CSAALGSYNEQFF TGCAGTGCTGCCTTGGGTTCCTACAATGAGCAGTTCTTC
TRBJ2-5 . TRBV5-1 . CASSIGHQETQYF TGCGCCAGCAGCATAGGACACCAAGAGACCCAGTACTTC
TRBJ2-6 . TRBV20-1 . CSASSGVVSSGANVLTF TGCAGTGCCTCCTCGGGCGTGGTTTCTTCTGGGGCCAACGTCCTGACTTTC
TRBJ1-1 . TRBV7-9 TRBD1 CASSLAQDREDFF TGTGCCAGCAGCTTAGCTCAGGACAGGGAGGATTTCTTT
TRBJ2-5 once TRBV7-9 . CAGSLSLGGETQYF TGTGCCGGCAGCTTATCACTCGGCGGAGAGACCCAGTACTTC
TRBJ1-1 once TRBV3-1 TRBD1 CASSQDGQGMNTEAFF TGTGCCAGCAGCCAAGACGGACAGGGAATGAACACTGAAGCTTTCTTT
TRBJ1-2 . TRBV24-1 TRBD1 CATSEKGQGNYGYTF TGTGCCACCAGCGAAAAGGGACAGGGGAACTATGGCTACACCTTC
TRBJ2-5 . TRBV7-2 . CASSVTSHGETQYF TGTGCCAGCAGCGTTACTAGCCACGGGGAGACCCAGTACTTC
TRBJ1-5 . TRBV12-3/TRBV12-4 TRBD1 CASSWGRGQGIPNQPQHF TGTGCCAGCAGTTGGGGTAGGGGACAGGGGATCCCTAATCAGCCCCAGCATTTT
TRBJ2-1 many TRBV29-1 . CSVGYNEQFF TGCAGCGTAGGGTACAATGAGCAGTTCTTC
TRBJ2-5 few TRBV7-2 . CASSLERGRQETQYF TGTGCCAGCAGCTTAGAACGGGGGCGCCAAGAGACCCAGTACTTC
TRBJ2-1 . TRBV3-1 TRBD2 CASSQNSGPPYNEQFF TGTGCCAGCAGCCAGAATAGCGGGCCTCCCTACAATGAGCAGTTCTTC